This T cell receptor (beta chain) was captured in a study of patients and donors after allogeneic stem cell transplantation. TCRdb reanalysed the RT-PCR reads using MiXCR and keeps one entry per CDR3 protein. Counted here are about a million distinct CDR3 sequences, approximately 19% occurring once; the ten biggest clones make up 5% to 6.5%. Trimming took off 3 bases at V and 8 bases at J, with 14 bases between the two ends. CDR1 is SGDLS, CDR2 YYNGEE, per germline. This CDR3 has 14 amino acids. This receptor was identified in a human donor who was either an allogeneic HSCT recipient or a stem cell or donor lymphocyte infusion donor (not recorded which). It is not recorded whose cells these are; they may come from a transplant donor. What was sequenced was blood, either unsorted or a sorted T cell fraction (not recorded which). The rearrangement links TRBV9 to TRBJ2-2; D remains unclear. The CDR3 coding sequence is TGTGCCAGCAGCGCAGATGGGCCGCATGGGGAGCTGTTTTTT. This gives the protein CASSADGPHGELFF. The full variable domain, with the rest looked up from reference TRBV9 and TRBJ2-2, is DSGVTQTPKHLITATGQRVTLRCSPRSGDLSVYWYQQSLDQGLQFLIQYYNGEERAKGNILERFSAQQFPDLHSELNLSSLELGDSALYFCASSADGPHGELFFGEGSRLTVL.